This T cell receptor beta chain is from a study of CD8+CD57+ T cells in acquired aplastic anemia. Study information: The DNA of sorted CD4+ and CD8+ cells averaged approximately 3.2 ug.

The CDR3 runs to 15 residues. Germline values: CDR1 SNHLY, CDR2 FYNNEI. Trimming cost V 6 bases and J 2 bases; bases outside gene matches: 7. Genomic DNA constituted the template upon which TCR beta VDJ and CDR3 profiling was performed. TCRdb re-called the reads through MiXCR, storing one row per CDR3 protein. The sample lists about 190,000 distinct CDR3 sequences; 54% were seen once. Sequenced sample: sorted CD4+, CD8+, or CD8+CD57+ T cells (not recorded which) from PBMCs. The rearrangement joins TRBV2 to TRBJ2-3; 8 bases match TRBD1. The sequence was obtained from a human donor in good health, serving as a control. The CDR3 loop is CASSLQDRATDTQYF. The CDR3 coding sequence is TGTGCCAGCAGCTTACAGGACAGGGCCACAGATACGCAGTATTTT.